Each of the 5 T cell receptor beta chains below was sequenced from the same sample in a study of blood T cell repertoires in COVID-19. Here immunoSEQ multiplex PCR was the method, and the copy in TCRdb shows in-frame clones only, minus some. The sample includes about 220,000 clones, around 82% of them seen just once. The source material was peripheral blood. These receptors originate from a woman aged 70-85 years with acute or convalescent COVID-19.

The J gene is TRBJ2-7, the V gene TRBV6-6, with D hard to call. The CDR3 contains 14 residues. Looked up from germline, CDR1 is MNHNY and CDR2 is SVGAGI (reference sequence). Trimming left V 0 bases short and J 2 bases short, with 8 bases between. The DNA of the CDR3 is TGTGCCAGCAGTTACTCGGGCCCCCCCTACGAGCAGTACTTC. Translating it yields CASSYSGPPYEQYF.

The V call is TRBV18, the J call TRBJ1-2; TRBD1 agrees at 8 bases. From germline, CDR1 is KGHSH and CDR2 LQKENI. V was clipped by 5 bases and J by 0 bases; unmatched bases: 8. This CDR3 region has 16 residues. The CDR3 spells CASSASTGEANYGYTF. The CDR3 DNA reads as TGTGCCAGCTCAGCCTCGACAGGGGAAGCTAACTATGGCTACACCTTC. The full variable domain, with the rest looked up from reference TRBV18 and TRBJ1-2, is NAGVMQNPRHLVRRRGQEARLRCSPMKGHSHVYWYRQLPEEGLKFMVYLQKENIIDESGMPKERFSAEFPKEGPSILRIQQVVRGDSAAYFCASSASTGEANYGYTFGSGTRLTVV.

J is TRBJ1-2 and V is TRBV6-6, with TRBD1 matching over 7 bases. The V and J ends lost 6 bases and 3 bases, in that order; junction bases with no gene match: 4. In germline, CDR1 is MNHNY, CDR2 SVGAGI (reference sequence). CDR3 length: 13 residues. This CDR3 reads CASSRQGDYGYTF. The CDR3 coding sequence is TGTGCCAGCAGCCGACAGGGTGACTATGGCTACACCTTC.

Only a few counts were recorded for this clone. This chain joins TRBV24-1 and TRBJ1-2, with D unclear. This CDR3 region has 13 residues. V shed 7 bases and J shed 1 base, with 9 bases lying between them. Germline assignment: CDR1 KGHDR and CDR2 SFDVKD. In nucleotides, the CDR3 is TGTGCCACCAGGTCAGGCGTTAACTATGGCTACACCTTC. This sequence encodes CATRSGVNYGYTF.

The sample holds one count of this clone. This sequence joins TRBV24-1 and TRBJ2-3; D call uncertain. V was pared by 10 bases and J by 1 base, with 14 bases between. Germline assignment: CDR1 KGHDR and CDR2 SFDVKD. The CDR3 is 14 residues long. CDR3 loop: CATVADMRTDTQYF. Written as DNA, the CDR3 is TGTGCCACTGTGGCGGATATGCGCACAGATACGCAGTATTTT.